A selection of T cell receptor beta chains follows, all from one sample in a study of T cell responses to AZD1222 COVID-19 vaccine. The assay was immunoSEQ multiplex PCR, and TCRdb's table has in-frame clones only and misses some. The repertoire consists of about 120,000 clones, with roughly nine tenths occurring once and the leading ten covering 2% to 3%. The specimen was peripheral blood, collected 28 days after the second AZD1222 dose. Every receptor here comes from an adult who received the AZD1222 COVID-19 vaccine. CDR3s include the opening cysteine and the closing phenylalanine or tryptophan. The D gene is left open where the match is weak. Clone size is shown for a subset of rows, as once, few, many or a class of expanded clone.

V	size	J	D	DNA	CDR3
TRBV30	once	TRBJ2-2	TRBD1	TGTGCCCGGACCACCACCGGGACAGGGAACACCGGGGAGCTGTTTTTT	CARTTTGTGNTGELFF
TRBV5-6	NA	TRBJ2-5	TRBD2	TGTGCCAGCAGCTTACTAAAATCACTAGCGGGGGGTCGAGAGACCCAGTACTTC	CASSLLKSLAGGRETQYF
TRBV2	NA	TRBJ1-5	TRBD1	TGTGCCAGCAGGGGCGACAGGGGCGGCGGTCAGCCCCAGCATTTT	CASRGDRGGGQPQHF
TRBV27	NA	TRBJ2-1	NA	TGTGCCAGCCGAGGGTGGGTCTACAATGAGCAGTTCTTC	CASRGWVYNEQFF
TRBV28	NA	TRBJ2-7	NA	TGTGCCAGCAGCCCCGGAGACATCTACGAGCAGTACTTC	CASSPGDIYEQYF
TRBV9	NA	TRBJ1-4	NA	TGTGCCAGCAGCCCCCGGGGGGATAATGAAAAACTGTTTTTT	CASSPRGDNEKLFF
TRBV7-6	NA	TRBJ1-2	TRBD1	TGTGCCAGCAGCCTACAGGGGGACTATGGCTACACCTTC	CASSLQGDYGYTF
TRBV6-4	NA	TRBJ1-4	TRBD1	TGTGCCAGCAGTCCCACAGGGGCCCCGAATGAAAAACTGTTTTTT	CASSPTGAPNEKLFF
TRBV3-1/TRBV3-2	once	TRBJ1-2	NA	TGTGCCAGCAGCCAGGGCTTTAACTATGGCTACACCTTC	CASSQGFNYGYTF
TRBV19	NA	TRBJ2-6	NA	TGTGCCAGTAGTAGACGGGGAGAAGGGGCCAACGTCCTGACTTTC	CASSRRGEGANVLTF
TRBV6-5	NA	TRBJ1-5	TRBD1	TGTGCCAGCACCCCAGGGGGGGAGTTGAATCAGCCCCAGCATTTT	CASTPGGELNQPQHF
TRBV19	NA	TRBJ1-5	NA	TGTGCCAGTAGTATAGTCGGGGGCGGGAATCAGCCCCAGCATTTT	CASSIVGGGNQPQHF
TRBV4-2	NA	TRBJ1-6	NA	TGTGCCAGCAGCCAAGATCCGGTGGAGGATTCACCCCTCCACTTT	CASSQDPVEDSPLHF
TRBV19	once	TRBJ1-1	NA	TGTGCCAGTACAAGAGACAGGAACACTGAAGCTTTCTTT	CASTRDRNTEAFF
TRBV30	NA	TRBJ1-3	NA	TGTGCCTGGAGGTATGGCAGCTCTGGAAACACCATATATTTT	CAWRYGSSGNTIYF
TRBV19	NA	TRBJ1-5	NA	TGTGCCAGTGGGGAGGGGGTGTATAGCAATCAGCCCCAGCATTTT	CASGEGVYSNQPQHF
TRBV7-9	NA	TRBJ1-1	NA	TGTGCCAGCAGCCAACCCAGGGATGCGAGCACTGAAGCTTTCTTT	CASSQPRDASTEAFF
TRBV19	NA	TRBJ1-3	NA	TGTGCCAGCGCGGTGGACACCGAAGGAGGAAACACCATATATTTT	CASAVDTEGGNTIYF
TRBV7-8	NA	TRBJ1-3	NA	TGTGCCAGCAGCTTAGCCCACAGCACTGGAAACACCATATATTTT	CASSLAHSTGNTIYF
TRBV9	NA	TRBJ1-2	NA	TGTGCCAGCAGCGTAGCGAGGCAGGGCTACTATGGCTACACCTTC	CASSVARQGYYGYTF
TRBV3-1/TRBV3-2	NA	TRBJ1-2	NA	TGTGCCAGCAGCCCCCAGCTAAGGGGCTCTTATGGCTACACCTTC	CASSPQLRGSYGYTF
TRBV10-3	NA	TRBJ2-3	TRBD2	TGTGCCATAAGCTTAACGCCAAGCGGGGGGCGCACAGATACGCAGTATTTT	CAISLTPSGGRTDTQYF
TRBV5-1	NA	TRBJ2-3	NA	TGCGCCAGCAGCACGCCGGGGCGCACAGATACGCAGTATTTT	CASSTPGRTDTQYF
TRBV27	NA	TRBJ1-5	TRBD1	TGTGCCAGCAGAAGACAGGGATATAGCAATCAGCCCCAGCATTTT	CASRRQGYSNQPQHF
TRBV4-1	NA	TRBJ2-3	NA	TGCGCCAGCAGCCAAAGGGAGGGGGGCTTAGATACGCAGTATTTT	CASSQREGGLDTQYF
TRBV19	NA	TRBJ2-1	NA	TGTGCCAGTGCGTCCCCCCATGAGCAGTTCTTC	CASASPHEQFF
TRBV9	NA	TRBJ1-4	TRBD1	TGTGCCAGCAGCACAGGGGGCGTAAATGAAAAACTGTTTTTT	CASSTGGVNEKLFF
TRBV3-1/TRBV3-2	NA	TRBJ1-2	TRBD1	TGTGCCAGCAGCCAAGGACAGGGACTCTATGGCTACACCTTC	CASSQGQGLYGYTF